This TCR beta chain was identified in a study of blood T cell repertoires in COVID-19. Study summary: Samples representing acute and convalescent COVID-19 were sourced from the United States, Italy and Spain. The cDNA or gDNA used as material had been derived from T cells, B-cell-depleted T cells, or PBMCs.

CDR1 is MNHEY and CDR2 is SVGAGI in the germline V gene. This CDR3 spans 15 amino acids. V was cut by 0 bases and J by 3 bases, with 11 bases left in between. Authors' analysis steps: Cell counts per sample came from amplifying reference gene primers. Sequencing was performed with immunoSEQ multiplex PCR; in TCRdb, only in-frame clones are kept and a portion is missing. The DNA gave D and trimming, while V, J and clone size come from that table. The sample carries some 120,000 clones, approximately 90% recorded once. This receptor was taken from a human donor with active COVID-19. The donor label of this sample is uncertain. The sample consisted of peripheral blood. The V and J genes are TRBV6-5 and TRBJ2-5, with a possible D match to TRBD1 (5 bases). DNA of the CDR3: TGTGCCAGCAGTTACTCGCTGGGGCCTAAAGAGACCCAGTACTTC. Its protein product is CASSYSLGPKETQYF.